This TCR beta chain emerged from a study of post-analysis software for immune sequencing data. Whole-study results and caveats: Normalized Chao1 diversity was significantly lower in multiple sclerosis patients than in controls. Those samples that were prepared in the same batch co-clustered strongly by F measure. Roughly five TRBV segments were significantly more frequent in patients than in controls. TRBV5-6, TRBV5-1 and TRBV20-1 were among these segments.

Presence of unique molecular identifiers characterized the TCR beta cDNA libraries. It was from roughly 0.93 to 9.6 million T cells that 500,000 or so cDNA molecules came. TCRdb used MiXCR to reprocess the PCR reads, holding one entry per CDR3 protein. Of about 200,000 distinct CDR3 sequences detected, 29% appear once; the ten largest clones hold around 3.2%. As for this clonotype: Its antigen remains unknown.

Germline-derived CDR1 and CDR2 are MDHEN and SYDVKM. V was shortened by 3 bases and J by 4 bases, with 15 bases between the two germline ends. The CDR3 runs 16 residues. This clonotype was obtained from a girl aged 2-17 years with multiple sclerosis. Material for sequencing was blood. The rearrangement links TRBV28 to TRBJ1-4, with D maybe TRBD1 (5 bases). The CDR3 is CASSLVVAGYNEKLFF. The CDR3 nucleotides read TGTGCCAGCAGTTTGGTCGTTGCAGGGTATAATGAAAAACTGTTTTTT.